This TCR beta chain was identified during a study of read filtering for tumor transcriptome and immune sequencing. Study-level background: Patients were 17 male and about 15 female, mean age 65.9 years, range about 47 to 85. Regarding the study as a whole: The sorted CD138-negative fraction was a mixed bone marrow immune population, not purified T cells.

The germline CDR1 and CDR2 sequences are SEHNR and FQNEAQ (reference sequence). With 4 bases removed from V and 5 bases from J, the gap between germline ends came to 14 bases. CDR3 length: 14 residues. Points on this clonotype: Its antigen is still unknown. A much larger clone lies one base from this, so it may be a read error.

The library was built from roughly 400 ng RNA with molecular barcoded adaptors for alpha/delta and beta/gamma chains. TCRdb itself ran the reads through MiXCR, one entry per CDR3 protein. The sample consists of some 140,000 distinct CDR3 sequences, less than 15% of them appearing once. The sequence was collected from a donor at least 40 years old with multiple myeloma. The rearrangement joins TRBV7-9 to TRBJ1-1; D call uncertain. What was sequenced was a population of CD138-negative cells sorted from bone marrow. CDR3 in amino acids: CASSSPAGRTEAFF. DNA for the CDR3: TGTGCCAGCAGCTCACCGGCGGGCAGGACTGAAGCTTTCTTT. The full variable domain, in which reference TRBV7-9 and TRBJ1-1 provide the parts outside the CDR3, is DTGVSQNPRHKITKRGQNVTFRCDPISEHNRLYWYRQTLGQGPEFLTYFQNEAQLEKSRLLSDRFSAERPKGSFSTLEIQRTEQGDSAMYLCASSSPAGRTEAFFGQGTRLTVV.